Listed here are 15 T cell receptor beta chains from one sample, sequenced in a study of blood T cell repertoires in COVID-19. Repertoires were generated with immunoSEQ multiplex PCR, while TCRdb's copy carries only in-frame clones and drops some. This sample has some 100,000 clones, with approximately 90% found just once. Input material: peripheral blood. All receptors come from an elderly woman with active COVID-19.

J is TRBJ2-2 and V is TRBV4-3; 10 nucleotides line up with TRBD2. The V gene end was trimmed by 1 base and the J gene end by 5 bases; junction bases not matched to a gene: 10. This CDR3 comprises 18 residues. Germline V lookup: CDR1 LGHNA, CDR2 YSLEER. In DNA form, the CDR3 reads TGCGCCAGCAGCCAAGGGCTAGCGGGAGATCAGGATACCGGGGAGCTGTTTTTT. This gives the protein CASSQGLAGDQDTGELFF.

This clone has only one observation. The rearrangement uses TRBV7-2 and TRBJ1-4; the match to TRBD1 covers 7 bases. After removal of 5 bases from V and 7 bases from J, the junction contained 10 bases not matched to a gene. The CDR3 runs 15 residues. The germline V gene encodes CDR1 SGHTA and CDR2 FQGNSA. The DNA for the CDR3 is TGTGCCAGCAGCACCCGGACAGGTTTGCGTGAAAAACTGTTTTTT. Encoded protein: CASSTRTGLREKLFF.

The CDR3 nucleotides read TGTGCCAGTAGTAAATCGAGCGGGAGTGGCGGCAATGAGCAGTTCTTC. As protein: CASSKSSGSGGNEQFF. This sequence joins TRBV19 and TRBJ2-1; 8 nucleotides agree with TRBD2. Germline V gives CDR1 LNHDA, CDR2 SQIVND (reference sequence). V was pared by 4 bases and J by 6 bases, with 11 bases of the junction left unmatched. CDR3 length: 16 residues.

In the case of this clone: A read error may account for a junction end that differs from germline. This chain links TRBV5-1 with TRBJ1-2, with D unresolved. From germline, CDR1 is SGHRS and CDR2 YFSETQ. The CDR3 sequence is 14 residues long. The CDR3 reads CASSLERSLEGYTF. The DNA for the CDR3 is TGCGCCAGCAGTTTGGAGCGGAGCCTTGAGGGCTACACCTTC. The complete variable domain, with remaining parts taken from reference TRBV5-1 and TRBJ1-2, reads KAGVTQTPRYLIKTRGQQVTLSCSPISGHRSVSWYQQTPGQGLQFLFEYFSETQRNKGNFPGRFSGRQFSNSRSEMNVSTLELGDSALYLCASSLERSLEGYTFGSGTRLTVV.

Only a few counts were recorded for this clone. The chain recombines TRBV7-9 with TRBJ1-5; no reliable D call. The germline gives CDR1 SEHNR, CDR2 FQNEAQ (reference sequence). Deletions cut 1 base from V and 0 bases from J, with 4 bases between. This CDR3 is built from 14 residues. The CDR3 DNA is TGTGCCAGCAGCTTAGATAATAGCAATCAGCCCCAGCATTTT. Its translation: CASSLDNSNQPQHF.

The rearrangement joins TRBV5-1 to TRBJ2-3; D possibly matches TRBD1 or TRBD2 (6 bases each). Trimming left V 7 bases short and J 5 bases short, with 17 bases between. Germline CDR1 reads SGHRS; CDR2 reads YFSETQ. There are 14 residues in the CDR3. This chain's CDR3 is CASLLGGWGDTQYF. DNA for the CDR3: TGCGCCAGCCTCTTGGGGGGCTGGGGAGATACGCAGTATTTT.

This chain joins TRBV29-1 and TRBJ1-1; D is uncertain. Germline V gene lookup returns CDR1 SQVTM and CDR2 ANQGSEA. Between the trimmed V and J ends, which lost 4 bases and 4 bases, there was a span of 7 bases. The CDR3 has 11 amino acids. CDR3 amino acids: CSVGEGTEAFF. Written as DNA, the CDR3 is TGCAGCGTTGGTGAGGGCACTGAAGCTTTCTTT. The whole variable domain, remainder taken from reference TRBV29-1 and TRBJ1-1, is SAVISQKPSRDICQRGTSLTIQCQVDSQVTMMFWYRQQPGQSLTLIATANQGSEATYESGFVIDKFPISRPNLTFSTLTVSNMSPEDSSIYLCSVGEGTEAFFGQGTRLTVV.

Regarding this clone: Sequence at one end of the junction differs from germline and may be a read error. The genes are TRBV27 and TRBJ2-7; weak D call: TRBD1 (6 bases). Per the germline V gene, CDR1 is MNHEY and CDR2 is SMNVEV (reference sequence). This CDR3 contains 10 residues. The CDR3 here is CASTEGDWHF. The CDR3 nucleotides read TGTGCCAGCACCGAGGGGGATTGGCACTTC.

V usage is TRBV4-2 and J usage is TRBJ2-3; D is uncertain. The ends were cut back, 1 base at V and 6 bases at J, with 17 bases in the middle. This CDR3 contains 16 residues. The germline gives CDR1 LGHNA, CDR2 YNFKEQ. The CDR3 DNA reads TGTGCCAGCAGCCAAGTCCGAGACCGACTGAGTGATACGCAGTATTTT. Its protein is CASSQVRDRLSDTQYF.

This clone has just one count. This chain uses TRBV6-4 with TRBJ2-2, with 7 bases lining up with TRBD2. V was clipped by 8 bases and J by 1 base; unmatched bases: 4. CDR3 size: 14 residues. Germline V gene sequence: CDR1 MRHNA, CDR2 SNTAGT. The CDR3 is CASRASGNTGELFF. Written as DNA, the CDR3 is TGTGCCAGCCGGGCTAGCGGGAACACCGGGGAGCTGTTTTTT.

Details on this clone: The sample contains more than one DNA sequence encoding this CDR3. The CDR3 DNA reads TGTGCCAGCAGCGGGACTAGTGAGACCCAGTACTTC. Protein: CASSGTSETQYF. This rearrangement joins TRBV7-3 to TRBJ2-5; 8 bases agree with TRBD2. The CDR3 covers 12 residues. The germline V gene encodes CDR1 SGHTA and CDR2 FQGTGA. V shed 5 bases, J shed 5 bases, and the junction held 1 base outside the gene matches.

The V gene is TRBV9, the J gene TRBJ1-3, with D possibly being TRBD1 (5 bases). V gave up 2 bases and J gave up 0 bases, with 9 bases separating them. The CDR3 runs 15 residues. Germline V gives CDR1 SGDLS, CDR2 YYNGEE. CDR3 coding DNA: TGTGCCAGCAGCGTTACGGGGGGCTCTGGAAACACCATATATTTT. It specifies CASSVTGGSGNTIYF.

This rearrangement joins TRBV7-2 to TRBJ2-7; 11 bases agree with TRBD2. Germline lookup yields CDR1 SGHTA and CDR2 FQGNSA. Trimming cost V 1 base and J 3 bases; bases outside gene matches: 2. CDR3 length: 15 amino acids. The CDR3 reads CASSLDSGRGYEQYF. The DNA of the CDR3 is TGTGCCAGCAGCTTAGATAGCGGGAGGGGCTACGAGCAGTACTTC. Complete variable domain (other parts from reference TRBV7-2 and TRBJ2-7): GAGVSQSPSNKVTEKGKDVELRCDPISGHTALYWYRQSLGQGLEFLIYFQGNSAPDKSGLPSDRFSAERTGGSVSTLTIQRTQQEDSAVYLCASSLDSGRGYEQYFGPGTRLTVT.

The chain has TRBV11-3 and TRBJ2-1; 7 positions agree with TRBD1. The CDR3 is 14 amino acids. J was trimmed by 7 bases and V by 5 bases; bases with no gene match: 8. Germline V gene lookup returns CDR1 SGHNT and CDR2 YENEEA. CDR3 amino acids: CASSRDSLINEQFF. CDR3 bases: TGTGCCAGCAGCCGGGACAGTCTAATAAATGAGCAGTTCTTC.

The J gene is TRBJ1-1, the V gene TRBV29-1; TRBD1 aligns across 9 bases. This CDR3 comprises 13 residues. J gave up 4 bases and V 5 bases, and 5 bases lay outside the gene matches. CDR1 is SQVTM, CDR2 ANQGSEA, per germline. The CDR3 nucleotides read TGCAGCGTTCTCCGGGACAGGGTCACTGAAGCTTTCTTT. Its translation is CSVLRDRVTEAFF.